This entry is about one TCR beta chain. Original handling: Reference gene primer amplification yielded estimated nucleated cell counts. Sequencing was performed with immunoSEQ multiplex PCR; in TCRdb, only in-frame clones are kept and a portion is missing. The V and J calls and clone size are taken from that table; D and trimming were inferred from the DNA. The sample yields 200,000 to 300,000 clones, over 80% seen once. These data are taken from a study of blood T cell repertoires in COVID-19. Study summary: Sites in the United States, Italy and Spain provided acute and convalescent COVID-19 samples.

The receptor comes from a woman aged 40 to 50 who had recovered from COVID-19. Specimen: peripheral blood.

The CDR3 here is CASMGLRPPLHF. The CDR3 nucleotides are TGTGCCAGCATGGGTCTGCGGCCACCCCTCCACTTT. The chain links TRBV28 to TRBJ1-6; D is ambiguous. CDR3 length equals 12 residues. V shed 7 bases and J shed 11 bases, with 12 bases lying between them. CDR1 is MDHEN and CDR2 is SYDVKM in the germline V gene. Using reference TRBV28 and TRBJ1-6 for the parts outside the CDR3, the full variable domain is DVKVTQSSRYLVKRTGEKVFLECVQDMDHENMFWYRQDPGLGLRLIYFSYDVKMKEKGDIPEGYSVSREKKERFSLILESASTNQTSMYLCASMGLRPPLHFGNGTRLTVT.